The 25 T cell receptor beta chains below all came from one sample that was sequenced in a study of T cells in Graves' hyperthyroidism and ophthalmopathy. TCR beta CDR3 regions were amplified from RNA transcripts. The TCR CDR3 was amplified in a first-round RT-PCR using the HTBI primer set. In TCRdb, the multiplex PCR reads were re-called with MiXCR into one record per CDR3 protein. Seen here are 300,000 to 350,000 distinct CDR3 sequences, around a sixth observed once, and the top ten hold 15% to 17%. The specimen sequenced was blood. The receptor set was obtained from a woman aged 40 to 50 with Graves' ophthalmopathy.

This clonotype was seen at least ten times. The chain recombines TRBV27 with TRBJ1-2; TRBD1 matches at 10 bases. Germline trimming cut 5 bases from V and 2 bases from J; bases unmatched to any gene: 8. The CDR3 loop spans 16 amino acids. Germline CDR1 is MNHEY and CDR2 is SMNVEV (reference sequence). CDR3 nucleotides: TGTGCCAGCAGTCGGACAGGGGGGTTCGGAAACTATGGCTACACCTTC. Translating it yields CASSRTGGFGNYGYTF.

This clonotype was counted at least ten times. In DNA, the CDR3 is TGTGCCAGCAGTTACCTTGGACAGGCAGACTACGAGCAGTACTTC. This gives the protein CASSYLGQADYEQYF. The rearrangement joins TRBV6-5 to TRBJ2-7; 7 bases align to TRBD1. CDR3 length: 15 amino acids. J gave up 3 bases and V 2 bases, and 7 bases lay outside the gene matches. Per the germline V gene, CDR1 is MNHEY and CDR2 is SVGAGI.

This clonotype has ten or more counts. This chain links TRBV14 with TRBJ1-3, with D maybe TRBD1 (6 bases). V lost 3 bases, J lost 0 bases, and 12 bases lay in between. Germline CDR1 reads SGHDN; CDR2 reads FVKESK. The CDR3 is 16 amino acids. This CDR3 is CASSQRTALSGNTIYF. The CDR3 DNA follows: TGTGCCAGCAGCCAGCGGACAGCCCTCTCTGGAAACACCATATATTTT.

The J gene is TRBJ1-1, the V gene TRBV29-1; 8 bases agree with TRBD1. This CDR3 comprises 14 residues. V lost 6 bases, J lost 1 base, and 7 bases stayed unmatched. Germline CDR1 SQVTM, CDR2 ANQGSEA. The CDR3 DNA reads TGCAGCGTGGCCGGGACAGGCCAGAACACTGAAGCTTTCTTT. Protein sequence: CSVAGTGQNTEAFF.

The rearrangement joins TRBV6-2 or TRBV6-3 to TRBJ2-2, with 13 bases matching TRBD2. V shed 10 bases and J 3 bases; nucleotides not matched to a gene: 2. The CDR3 loop spans 14 amino acids. Germline values: CDR1 MNHEY, CDR2 SVGEGT. The DNA for the CDR3 is TGTGCCATCGGGACTAGCGGGGACACCGGGGAGCTGTTTTTT. It codes for CAIGTSGDTGELFF.

This clonotype was counted at least ten times. V and J are TRBV30 and TRBJ2-5; 15 bases are a match to TRBD2. The CDR3 extends over 18 amino acids. CDR1 is GTSNPN, CDR2 SVGIG, per germline (reference sequence). V lost 1 base, J lost 5 bases, and 11 bases stayed unmatched. In DNA form, the CDR3 reads TGTGCCTGGAGTGCGGGGAGTAGCGGACTAGCGGGGGGGGAGACCCAGTACTTC. Translation gives CAWSAGSSGLAGGETQYF.

This clonotype was seen many times. V and J are TRBV18 and TRBJ2-2; TRBD1 is a possible D gene (6 bases). V shed 0 bases and J shed 0 bases, with 8 bases lying between them. Germline assignment: CDR1 KGHSH and CDR2 LQKENI. The CDR3 is 16 residues long. CDR3 sequence (DNA): TGTGCCAGCTCACCACCTACAGGGACGAACACCGGGGAGCTGTTTTTT. Translated, it gives CASSPPTGTNTGELFF. Using reference TRBV18 and TRBJ2-2 for the parts outside the CDR3, the full variable domain is NAGVMQNPRHLVRRRGQEARLRCSPMKGHSHVYWYRQLPEEGLKFMVYLQKENIIDESGMPKERFSAEFPKEGPSILRIQQVVRGDSAAYFCASSPPTGTNTGELFFGEGSRLTVL.

Ten or more counts support this clonotype. The gene calls are TRBV5-1 and TRBJ1-1; no clear D. The CDR3 has 16 amino acids. V lost 2 bases and J 0 bases, leaving 14 bases between the germline ends. Per germline, CDR1 SGHRS and CDR2 YFSETQ. As DNA, the CDR3 is TGCGCCAGCAGCTTAGCCCGGACGGTTATGAACACTGAAGCTTTCTTT. The encoded protein is CASSLARTVMNTEAFF.

This clonotype showed up many times. This rearrangement joins TRBV10-3 to TRBJ1-2, with D maybe TRBD1 (5 bases). The germline CDR1 and CDR2 sequences are ENHRY and SYGVKD. V dropped 5 bases and J dropped 0 bases, with 7 bases sitting between them. This CDR3 spans 13 amino acids. Here the CDR3 DNA reads TGTGCCATCAGTACGACAGCTAACTATGGCTACACCTTC. Amino acids: CAISTTANYGYTF.

At least ten counts were recorded for this clonotype. This chain links TRBV20-1 with TRBJ2-3; possibly TRBD2 for D (7 bases). Trimming stripped 1 base from V and 4 bases from J, with 18 bases between. In germline, CDR1 is DFQATT, CDR2 SNEGSKA (reference sequence). This CDR3 has 16 residues. This chain's CDR3 is CSARVLEGGLADTQYF. The DNA of the CDR3 is TGCAGTGCTAGAGTCCTAGAGGGGGGGTTAGCAGATACGCAGTATTTT.

This clonotype showed up many times. This chain links TRBV2 with TRBJ1-2; no definite D call. The V end lost 3 bases, the J end lost 3 bases, and 8 bases lay between the germline ends. CDR3 length: 13 amino acids. Per germline, CDR1 SNHLY and CDR2 FYNNEI. This chain's CDR3 is CASSEWGDYGYTF. CDR3 coding DNA: TGTGCCAGCAGTGAGTGGGGTGACTATGGCTACACCTTC.

This clonotype was detected ten times or more. V and J are TRBV12-3 or TRBV12-4 and TRBJ1-1; no clear D gene. The ends were cut back, 3 bases at V and 1 base at J, with 9 bases in the middle. This CDR3 has 14 residues. CDR3 coding DNA: TGTGCCAGCAGTTTGCGGAATCAGAACACTGAAGCTTTCTTT. Translated, it gives CASSLRNQNTEAFF.

The rearrangement links TRBV20-1 to TRBJ1-1, with TRBD1 identical over 7 bases. Per germline, CDR1 DFQATT and CDR2 SNEGSKA (reference sequence). The CDR3 totals 15 residues. V shed 6 bases and J 9 bases; nucleotides not matched to a gene: 19. The CDR3 DNA reads as TGCAGTGCCACCGGTAACAACAGGGGTTTTGATAAAGCTTTCTTT. This codes for CSATGNNRGFDKAFF.

This clonotype was detected many times. This chain joins TRBV14 and TRBJ2-7; 10 positions agree with TRBD2. Germline loops: CDR1 SGHDN, CDR2 FVKESK. V dropped 0 bases and J dropped 4; count of bases not matched to a gene: 6. The CDR3 totals 16 residues. CDR3 sequence reads: CASSQDLAGVGYEQYF. The CDR3 DNA follows: TGTGCCAGCAGCCAAGATCTAGCGGGAGTGGGGTACGAGCAGTACTTC.

This clonotype was detected many times. CDR3 coding DNA: TGCGCCAGCAGCCAAAACACAGGAAACACCATATATTTT. This gives the protein CASSQNTGNTIYF. V and J are TRBV4-3 and TRBJ1-3; unclear D gene. With 2 bases removed from V and 4 bases from J, the gap between germline ends came to 6 bases. The CDR3 has 13 residues. Germline CDR1 is LGHNA and CDR2 is YSLEER.

This clonotype has a count of ten or more. The chain uses TRBV25-1 and TRBJ2-7; D is perhaps TRBD1 or TRBD2 (6 bases each). Germline-derived CDR1 and CDR2 are MGHDK and SYGVNS. The CDR3 is 13 residues long. Trimming left V 4 bases short and J 6 bases short, with 13 bases between. The DNA for the CDR3 is TGTGCCAGCAGTGGCACGGGGGCGGGCGAGCAGTACTTC. The encoded protein is CASSGTGAGEQYF.

This clonotype was found many times. This chain connects TRBV12-3 or TRBV12-4 to TRBJ2-7; TRBD2 agrees at 11 bases. With 7 bases clipped from V and 4 bases from J, the junction kept 6 bases outside the gene matches. The CDR3 loop spans 14 amino acids. The CDR3 reads CASKPGLAAYEQYF. DNA of the CDR3: TGTGCCAGCAAACCGGGACTAGCGGCTTACGAGCAGTACTTC.

Ten or more counts support this clonotype. The rearrangement joins TRBV28 to TRBJ1-5; tentatively, D is TRBD1 (5 bases). The CDR3 covers 15 residues. Trimming removed 3 bases at V and 6 bases at J, with 15 bases between. CDR1 and CDR2 from the germline V gene are MDHEN and SYDVKM. This chain's CDR3 is CASSFQGPRGQPQHF. CDR3 DNA sequence: TGTGCCAGCAGTTTTCAGGGCCCCCGGGGTCAGCCCCAGCATTTT.

This clonotype was detected many times. The chain uses TRBV30 and TRBJ2-2; TRBD1 aligns across 7 bases. Unmatched junction bases numbered 15, after V lost 6 bases and J lost 2 bases. The germline V gene has CDR1 GTSNPN and CDR2 SVGIG (reference sequence). The CDR3 extends over 17 amino acids. CDR3 protein: CACIPVTGQINTGELFF. The CDR3 region has the DNA TGTGCCTGTATCCCCGTAACGGGACAGATAAACACCGGGGAGCTGTTTTTT.

This clonotype was picked up one time. The chain has TRBV7-8 and TRBJ2-7; TRBD1 might be the D (5 bases). Germline V gene lookup returns CDR1 SGHVS and CDR2 FQNEAQ. The CDR3 loop spans 13 amino acids. V lost 1 base and J lost 7, with 11 bases in between. This CDR3 reads CASSLGRGREQYF. In DNA form, the CDR3 reads TGTGCCAGCAGCTTAGGTAGGGGCCGGGAGCAGTACTTC.

Notes on this clonotype: Without the conserved terminal phenylalanine or tryptophan, this CDR3 likely stems from a read error. The chain recombines TRBV6-5 with TRBJ1-1; D gene ambiguous. CDR1 is MNHEY, CDR2 SVGAGI, per germline. V lost 0 bases to trimming and J lost 3 bases, with 8 bases between them. The CDR3 has 14 residues. CDR3 sequence reads: CASSYSGIHTEAFL. Written as DNA, the CDR3 is TGTGCCAGCAGTTACTCGGGCATTCACACTGAAGCTTTCCTT.

The table lists this clonotype with many counts. V is TRBV30 and J is TRBJ2-5; no reliable D call. Germline CDR1 is GTSNPN and CDR2 is SVGIG (reference sequence). Trimming took 2 bases from V and 5 from J, leaving 12 bases between them. The CDR3 contains 13 residues. CDR3 loop: CAWSKGLSETQYF. CDR3 bases: TGTGCCTGGAGTAAAGGCTTATCGGAGACCCAGTACTTC.

This clonotype occurred many times. The chain employs TRBV6-5 and TRBJ2-2; D might be TRBD1 (6 bases). The CDR3 extends over 14 amino acids. CDR1 MNHEY and CDR2 SVGAGI come from the germline V gene. The germline V and J ends were trimmed by 8 bases and 8 bases, with 18 bases remaining between them. CDR3 coding DNA: TGTGCCAGCTCGTGGACAGTGGGGATGGGGGAGCTGTTTTTT. This encodes CASSWTVGMGELFF.

Many counts were recorded for this clonotype. V gene TRBV19 combines with J gene TRBJ2-2; maybe TRBD2 (6 bases). The CDR3 length is 18 residues. V was trimmed by 3 bases and J by 5 bases, leaving 22 bases between them. Germline CDR1 reads LNHDA; CDR2 reads SQIVND (reference sequence). CDR3 coding DNA: TGTGCCAGTAGTATGGGTTTTAGGGGACTTTCAACTACCGGGGAGCTGTTTTTT. This encodes CASSMGFRGLSTTGELFF.

There are many counts of this clonotype. The chain employs TRBV7-1 and TRBJ1-4; 8 nucleotides match TRBD1. TRBV7-1 is reported as an ORF; its role is uncertain. V gave up 5 bases and J gave up 4 bases; unmatched junction bases: 18. The CDR3 length is 19 residues. CDR3 sequence: CASSPQSRTGRSSNEKLFF. In DNA form, the CDR3 reads TGTGCCAGCAGCCCACAATCTAGGACAGGGCGGAGCAGTAATGAAAAACTGTTTTTT.